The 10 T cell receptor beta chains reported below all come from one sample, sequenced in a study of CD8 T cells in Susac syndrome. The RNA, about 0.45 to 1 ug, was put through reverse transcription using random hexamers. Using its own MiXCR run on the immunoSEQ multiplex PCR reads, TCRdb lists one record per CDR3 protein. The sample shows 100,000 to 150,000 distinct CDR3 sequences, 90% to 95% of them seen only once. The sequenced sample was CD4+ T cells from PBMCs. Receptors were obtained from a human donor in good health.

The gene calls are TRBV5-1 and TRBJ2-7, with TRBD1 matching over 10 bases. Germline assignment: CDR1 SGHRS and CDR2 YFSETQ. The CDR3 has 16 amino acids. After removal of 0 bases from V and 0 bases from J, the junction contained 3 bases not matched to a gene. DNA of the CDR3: TGCGCCAGCAGCTTGGCCCGGACAGGGGGCTCCTACGAGCAGTACTTC. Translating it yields CASSLARTGGSYEQYF.

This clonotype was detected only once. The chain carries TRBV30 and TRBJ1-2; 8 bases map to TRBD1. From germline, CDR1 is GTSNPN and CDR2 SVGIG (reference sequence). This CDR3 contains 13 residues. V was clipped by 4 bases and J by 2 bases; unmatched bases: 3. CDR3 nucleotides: TGTGCCTGGAAGGGACAGGAGAACTATGGCTACACCTTC. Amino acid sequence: CAWKGQENYGYTF.

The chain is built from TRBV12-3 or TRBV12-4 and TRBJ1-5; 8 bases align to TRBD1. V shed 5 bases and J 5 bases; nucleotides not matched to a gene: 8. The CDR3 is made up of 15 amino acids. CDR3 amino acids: CASSADRGYDQPQHF. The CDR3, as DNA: TGTGCCAGCAGTGCTGACAGGGGCTACGATCAGCCCCAGCATTTT.

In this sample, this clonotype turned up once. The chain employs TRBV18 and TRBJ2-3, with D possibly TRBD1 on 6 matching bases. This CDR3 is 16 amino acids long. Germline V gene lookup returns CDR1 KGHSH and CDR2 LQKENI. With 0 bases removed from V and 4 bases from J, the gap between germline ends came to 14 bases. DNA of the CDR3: TGTGCCAGCTCACCACCGATACAGGGTAGCGCAGATACGCAGTATTTT. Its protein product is CASSPPIQGSADTQYF.

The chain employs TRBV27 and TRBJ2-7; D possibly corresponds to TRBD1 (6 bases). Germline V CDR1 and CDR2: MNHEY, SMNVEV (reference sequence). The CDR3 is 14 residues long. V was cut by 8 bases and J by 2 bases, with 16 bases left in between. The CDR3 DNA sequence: TGTGCCAGCGGATGGACAGTACCTGCCTACGAGCAGTACTTC. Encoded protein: CASGWTVPAYEQYF.

This chain's CDR3 is CASSLRVSDTQYF. As DNA, the CDR3 is TGTGCCAGCTCTCTACGGGTTTCAGATACGCAGTATTTT. J is TRBJ2-3 and V is TRBV6-2 or TRBV6-3; D is unresolved. In germline, CDR1 is MNHEY, CDR2 SVGEGT. V dropped 8 bases and J dropped 4 bases, with 13 bases sitting between them. This CDR3 contains 13 residues.

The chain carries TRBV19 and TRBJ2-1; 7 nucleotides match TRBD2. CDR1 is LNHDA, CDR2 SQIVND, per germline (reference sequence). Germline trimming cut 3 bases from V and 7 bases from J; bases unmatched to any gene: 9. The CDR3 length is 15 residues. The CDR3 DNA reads TGTGCCAGTAGTATTCTCGCGGGAGCGGGGAATGAGCAGTTCTTC. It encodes CASSILAGAGNEQFF.

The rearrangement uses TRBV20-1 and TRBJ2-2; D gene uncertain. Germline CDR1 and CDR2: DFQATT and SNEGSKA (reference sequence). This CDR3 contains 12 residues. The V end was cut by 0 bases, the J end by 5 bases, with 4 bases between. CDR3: CSAREGTGELFF. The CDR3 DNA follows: TGCAGTGCTAGAGAGGGAACCGGGGAGCTGTTTTTT.

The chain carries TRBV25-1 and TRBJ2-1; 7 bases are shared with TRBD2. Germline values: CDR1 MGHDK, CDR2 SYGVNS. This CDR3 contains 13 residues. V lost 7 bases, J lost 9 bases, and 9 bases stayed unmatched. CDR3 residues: CASTHETSSEQFF. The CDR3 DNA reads TGTGCCAGCACCCACGAGACTAGCAGTGAGCAGTTCTTC. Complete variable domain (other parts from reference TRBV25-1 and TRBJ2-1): EADIYQTPRYLVIGTGKKITLECSQTMGHDKMYWYQQDPGMELHLIHYSYGVNSTEKGDLSSESTVSRIRTEHFPLTLESARPSHTSQYLCASTHETSSEQFFGPGTRLTVL.

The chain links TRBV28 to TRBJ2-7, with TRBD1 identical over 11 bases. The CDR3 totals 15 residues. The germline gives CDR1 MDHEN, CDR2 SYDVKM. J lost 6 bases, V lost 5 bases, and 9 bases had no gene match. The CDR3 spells CASSPPAGTGGEQYF. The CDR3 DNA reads TGTGCCAGCAGTCCACCGGCCGGGACAGGGGGCGAGCAGTACTTC. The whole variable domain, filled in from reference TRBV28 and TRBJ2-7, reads DVKVTQSSRYLVKRTGEKVFLECVQDMDHENMFWYRQDPGLGLRLIYFSYDVKMKEKGDIPEGYSVSREKKERFSLILESASTNQTSMYLCASSPPAGTGGEQYFGPGTRLTVT.